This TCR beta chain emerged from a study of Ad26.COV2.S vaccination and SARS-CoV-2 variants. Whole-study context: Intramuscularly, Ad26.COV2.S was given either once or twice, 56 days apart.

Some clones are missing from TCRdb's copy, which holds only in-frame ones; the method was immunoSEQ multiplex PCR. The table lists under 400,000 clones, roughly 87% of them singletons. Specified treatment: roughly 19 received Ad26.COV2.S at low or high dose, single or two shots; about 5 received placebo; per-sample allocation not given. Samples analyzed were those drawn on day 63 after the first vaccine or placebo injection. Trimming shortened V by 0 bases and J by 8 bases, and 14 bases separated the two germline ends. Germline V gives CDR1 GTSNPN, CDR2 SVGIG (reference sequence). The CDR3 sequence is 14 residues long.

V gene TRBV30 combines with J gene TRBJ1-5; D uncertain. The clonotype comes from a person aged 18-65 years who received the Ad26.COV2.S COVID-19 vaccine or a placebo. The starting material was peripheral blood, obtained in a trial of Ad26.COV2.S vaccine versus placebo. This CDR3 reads CAWSVSGTLKPQHF. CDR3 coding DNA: TGTGCCTGGAGTGTATCGGGAACTTTAAAGCCCCAGCATTTT.